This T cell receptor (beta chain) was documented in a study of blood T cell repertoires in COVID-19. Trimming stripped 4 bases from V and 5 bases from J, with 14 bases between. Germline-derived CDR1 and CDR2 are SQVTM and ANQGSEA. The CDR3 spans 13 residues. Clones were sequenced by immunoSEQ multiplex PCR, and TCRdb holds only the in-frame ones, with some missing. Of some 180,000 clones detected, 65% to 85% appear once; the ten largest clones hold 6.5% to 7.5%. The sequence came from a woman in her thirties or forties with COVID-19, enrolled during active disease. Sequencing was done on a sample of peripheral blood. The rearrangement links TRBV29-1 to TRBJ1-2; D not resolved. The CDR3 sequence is CSVATGPGYGYTF. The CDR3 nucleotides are TGCAGCGTTGCGACGGGTCCTGGGTATGGCTACACCTTC.